Shown below are 20 T cell receptor beta chains from a single sample sequenced in a study of blood T cell repertoires in COVID-19. Using immunoSEQ multiplex PCR, the repertoire was profiled, and TCRdb retains in-frame clones only, with some absent. The repertoire consists of 210,000 or so clones, with about 90% occurring once and the leading ten covering about 2%. Input material: peripheral blood. Source of these receptors: a man aged 40-50 years with active or convalescent COVID-19.

The V gene is TRBV28, the J gene TRBJ1-5, with a tentative D call TRBD1 (6 bases). The germline CDR1 and CDR2 sequences are MDHEN and SYDVKM. The CDR3 runs 15 residues. V lost 7 bases to trimming and J lost 5 bases, with 18 bases between them. CDR3 DNA: TGTGCCAGCACCCCGGCAGGGGCCCGGGATCAGCCCCAGCATTTT. Residues: CASTPAGARDQPQHF.

This chain connects TRBV3-1 (or the pseudogene TRBV3-2) to TRBJ1-1; D unclear. The V end was cut by 1 base, the J end by 0 bases, with 9 bases between. Germline loops: CDR1 LGHDT, CDR2 YNNKEL (reference sequence). CDR3 length: 15 residues. The CDR3 DNA sequence: TGTGCCAGCAGCCAAGGCGGACTCCTGAACACTGAAGCTTTCTTT. This translates into CASSQGGLLNTEAFF.

Notes on this clone: Other DNA sequences of this sample code for an identical CDR3. This chain uses TRBV6-5 with TRBJ1-3; TRBD1 might be the D (6 bases). The CDR3 extends over 15 amino acids. V was cut by 6 bases and J by 0 bases, with 12 bases left in between. CDR1 MNHEY and CDR2 SVGAGI come from the germline V gene. CDR3 loop: CASSLDRSSGNTIYF. The CDR3 bases are TGTGCCAGCAGCCTTGACAGGAGCTCTGGAAACACCATATATTTT.

The chain employs TRBV27 and TRBJ2-7; D is possibly TRBD1 (6 bases). CDR3 length equals 14 residues. Germline lookup yields CDR1 MNHEY and CDR2 SMNVEV (reference sequence). Trimming removed 3 bases at V and 2 bases at J, with 11 bases between. The CDR3 loop is CASSLKAGAYEQYF. The CDR3 DNA reads as TGTGCCAGCAGTTTGAAGGCAGGGGCCTACGAGCAGTACTTC.

The chain combines TRBV10-3 with TRBJ2-4, with 7 bases that match TRBD1. V dropped 8 bases and J dropped 7; count of bases not matched to a gene: 5. The CDR3 spans 12 residues. Germline loops: CDR1 ENHRY, CDR2 SYGVKD. The CDR3 here is CAIGTGDNIQYF. The CDR3 bases are TGTGCCATCGGAACAGGGGACAACATTCAGTACTTC.

This clone was counted once. The chain links TRBV6-5 to TRBJ2-7; 8 bases match TRBD1. The CDR3 is 15 residues long. The V gene end was trimmed by 5 bases and the J gene end by 2 bases; junction bases not matched to a gene: 8. CDR1 and CDR2 (germline): MNHEY, SVGAGI. CDR3 sequence: CASSPRQGPTYEQYF. DNA of the CDR3: TGTGCCAGCAGTCCACGACAGGGGCCTACCTACGAGCAGTACTTC.

V gene TRBV4-2 combines with J gene TRBJ2-1, with 9 bases lining up with TRBD2. This CDR3 has 16 amino acids. V trimming: 0 bases; J trimming: 6 bases; junction bases outside the gene matches: 6. Germline CDR1 is LGHNA and CDR2 is YNFKEQ. The CDR3 protein is CASSQEIAGGSNEQFF. Here the CDR3 DNA reads TGTGCCAGCAGCCAAGAGATTGCGGGGGGGAGCAATGAGCAGTTCTTC.

This clone was picked up one time. This sequence joins TRBV7-8 and TRBJ2-7, with unresolved D. Trimming removed 0 bases from V and 4 bases from J, with 16 bases in between. Germline lookup yields CDR1 SGHVS and CDR2 FQNEAQ. The CDR3 has 16 amino acids. CDR3 nucleotides: TGTGCCAGCAGCTTAGCCGGCGAGGCCAGAAAGTACGAGCAGTACTTC. Its protein product is CASSLAGEARKYEQYF.

V gene TRBV27 combines with J gene TRBJ1-4, with unresolved D. The V end was cut by 6 bases, the J end by 10 bases, with 27 bases between. The V gene's germline CDR1 is MNHEY and CDR2 SMNVEV (reference sequence). The CDR3 runs to 17 residues. CDR3 DNA: TGTGCCAGCAGCTCCCGCGAATCGGGGAGGGTAGTTCGAAAACTGTTTTTT. This encodes CASSSRESGRVVRKLFF.

V and J are TRBV2 and TRBJ1-6; 8 bases map to TRBD1. The CDR3 extends over 14 amino acids. The V and J ends lost 5 bases and 7 bases, in that order; junction bases with no gene match: 4. The germline gives CDR1 SNHLY, CDR2 FYNNEI. CDR3 nucleotide sequence: TGTGCCAGCAGTACGACAGGGGTAAATTCACCCCTCCACTTT. As protein: CASSTTGVNSPLHF.

This chain connects TRBV27 to TRBJ1-2; 8 bases match TRBD1. Unmatched junction bases numbered 9, after V lost 5 bases and J lost 4 bases. CDR1 and CDR2 (germline): MNHEY, SMNVEV (reference sequence). The CDR3 covers 15 residues. The CDR3 bases are TGTGCCAGCAGTCCATACACCGGGACAGGCTATGGCTACACCTTC. The encoded protein is CASSPYTGTGYGYTF.

V gene TRBV5-5 combines with J gene TRBJ1-2; D uncertain. V lost 4 bases, J lost 4 bases, and 14 bases lay in between. Germline values: CDR1 SGHKS, CDR2 YYEKEE (reference sequence). The CDR3 has 14 amino acids. The CDR3 sequence is CASSGDNFRYGYTF. CDR3 sequence (DNA): TGTGCCAGCAGCGGCGACAATTTCCGCTATGGCTACACCTTC.

This clone has a single count. The chain links TRBV29-1 to TRBJ1-3, with TRBD1 identical over 10 bases. V was pared by 7 bases and J by 3 bases, with 3 bases of the junction left unmatched. The V gene's germline CDR1 is SQVTM and CDR2 ANQGSEA. The CDR3 sequence is 13 residues long. The CDR3 sequence: CSAWDRGGNTIYF. CDR3 DNA sequence: TGCAGCGCCTGGGACAGGGGTGGAAACACCATATATTTT.

This clone was seen just once. Other DNA variants within this sample encode the same CDR3. The chain employs TRBV5-1 and TRBJ2-3, with 8 positions matching TRBD2. The CDR3 loop spans 16 amino acids. Germline loops: CDR1 SGHRS, CDR2 YFSETQ. The V segment lost 1 base and the J segment 0 bases; nucleotides outside the gene matches: 4. The CDR3 bases are TGCGCCAGCAGCTTGACTAGCGGTACTAGCACAGATACGCAGTATTTT. As protein: CASSLTSGTSTDTQYF.

The chain recombines TRBV9 with TRBJ2-3, with 9 bases fitting TRBD1. Looked up from germline, CDR1 is SGDLS and CDR2 is YYNGEE. The length of the CDR3 is 16 residues. V lost 4 bases to trimming and J lost 2 bases; unmatched junction nucleotides: 8. The CDR3, as DNA: TGTGCCAGCAGCATCGGGACAGGGATTTACACAGATACGCAGTATTTT. Its translation: CASSIGTGIYTDTQYF.

The table lists this clone with a few counts. The rearrangement joins TRBV20-1 to TRBJ1-5, with unresolved D. This CDR3 is 12 amino acids long. The V end lost 3 bases, the J end lost 7 bases, and 10 bases lay between the germline ends. The germline CDR1 and CDR2 sequences are DFQATT and SNEGSKA (reference sequence). CDR3 sequence (DNA): TGCAGTGCTAGTCGGGGTCAGCAGCCCCAGCATTTT. Translating gives CSASRGQQPQHF.

This chain links TRBV13 with TRBJ1-5; D call uncertain. V was clipped by 4 bases and J by 4 bases, with 11 bases between them. This CDR3 contains 14 residues. CDR1 is PRHDT, CDR2 FYEKMQ, per germline (reference sequence). CDR3: CASSSRTGNQPQHF. CDR3 sequence (DNA): TGTGCCAGCAGCTCGCGGACGGGGAATCAGCCCCAGCATTTT.

The chain has TRBV24-1 and TRBJ1-2, with 8 nucleotides matching TRBD1. J gave up 6 bases and V 3 bases, and 11 bases lay outside the gene matches. The germline V gene has CDR1 KGHDR and CDR2 SFDVKD. The CDR3 is made up of 16 amino acids. CDR3 in amino acids: CATSDRFQGAQDGYTF. Written as DNA, the CDR3 is TGTGCCACCAGTGATCGCTTTCAGGGGGCGCAGGATGGCTACACCTTC.

This chain uses TRBV2 with TRBJ1-1, with unresolved D. V was trimmed by 6 bases and J by 1 base, leaving 6 bases between them. Looked up from germline, CDR1 is SNHLY and CDR2 is FYNNEI. The CDR3 runs to 12 residues. The CDR3 DNA reads as TGTGCCAGCAGGCGGCAGAACACTGAAGCTTTCTTT. Protein sequence: CASRRQNTEAFF.

In this sample, this clone turned up once. This chain links TRBV12-5 with TRBJ1-2; D is perhaps TRBD1 (5 bases). The CDR3 loop spans 12 amino acids. Trimming took 2 bases from V and 13 from J, leaving 14 bases between them. CDR1 and CDR2 (germline): LGHNT, FRNRAP. Here the CDR3 reads CASGLSPRETTF. The DNA for the CDR3 is TGTGCTAGTGGTTTGAGTCCCAGGGAAACCACCTTC.